What follows are 28 T cell receptor beta chains derived from one specimen sequenced in a study of T cell responses to AZD1222 COVID-19 vaccine. TCRdb's copy holds only in-frame clones and misses some; the assay was immunoSEQ multiplex PCR. The sample holds roughly 150,000 clones, around 87% seen once. Sequences were derived from peripheral blood, sampled 28 days after the second AZD1222 dose. These receptor sequences come from an adult who received the AZD1222 COVID-19 vaccine.

This clone was seen a single time. This chain connects TRBV18 to TRBJ2-5, with D uncertain. The germline CDR1 and CDR2 sequences are KGHSH and LQKENI. The CDR3 is made up of 11 amino acids. Trimming took 2 bases from V and 11 from J, leaving 9 bases between them. CDR3 sequence: CASSPGRVQYF. The CDR3 DNA is TGTGCCAGCTCACCAGGACGGGTACAGTACTTC.

The chain uses TRBV11-2 and TRBJ2-7; D may be TRBD1 or TRBD2 (5 bases each). The CDR3 is 17 residues long. CDR1 and CDR2 (germline): SGHAT, FQNNGV. V was clipped by 1 base and J by 6 bases, with 22 bases between them. CDR3 in amino acids: CASSLGVERLGGSEQYF. The DNA for the CDR3 is TGTGCCAGCAGCTTAGGGGTAGAACGTCTTGGGGGATCCGAGCAGTACTTC.

This chain uses TRBV6-2 or TRBV6-3 with TRBJ2-7; D is perhaps TRBD2 (6 bases). Germline loops: CDR1 MNHEY, CDR2 SVGEGT. This CDR3 region has 14 residues. Trimming cost V 5 bases and J 0 bases, with 11 bases left between them. The CDR3 region has the DNA TGTGCCAGCAGTACCACCGGGAGCTCCTACGAGCAGTACTTC. Amino acid sequence: CASSTTGSSYEQYF.

The rearrangement uses TRBV7-9 and TRBJ2-3; no clear D. The CDR3 runs 12 residues. Germline V CDR1 and CDR2: SEHNR, FQNEAQ (reference sequence). Trimming cost V 5 bases and J 12 bases, with 15 bases left between them. The CDR3 nucleotides read TGTGCCAGCAGCCCGATGACTCCGAGTCAGTATTTT. Its protein product is CASSPMTPSQYF.

The rearrangement uses TRBV4-1 and TRBJ2-5, with TRBD1 as a possible D gene (6 bases). Germline V CDR1 and CDR2: MGHRA, YSYEKL. The CDR3 covers 18 residues. V was trimmed by 1 base and J by 0 bases, leaving 18 bases between them. The CDR3 bases are TGCGCCAGCAGCCAAGTATCCTCCGGGACACGCGACCAAGAGACCCAGTACTTC. Translating gives CASSQVSSGTRDQETQYF.

V and J are TRBV2 and TRBJ2-5, with 8 positions matching TRBD1. Unmatched junction bases numbered 9, after V lost 6 bases and J lost 6 bases. There are 14 residues in the CDR3. Germline loops: CDR1 SNHLY, CDR2 FYNNEI. CDR3 sequence: CASRIMDRDKTQYF. The CDR3 nucleotides read TGTGCCAGCAGGATAATGGACAGGGATAAGACCCAGTACTTC.

This clone was observed once. The chain is built from TRBV19 and TRBJ2-1; 7 bases are a match to TRBD1. Trimming cost V 5 bases and J 7 bases; bases outside gene matches: 8. The length of the CDR3 is 14 residues. Germline loops: CDR1 LNHDA, CDR2 SQIVND (reference sequence). CDR3 region: CASSGAGGVNEQFF. CDR3 coding DNA: TGTGCCAGTAGTGGGGCAGGGGGAGTGAATGAGCAGTTCTTC.

This clone was found once. This chain links TRBV9 with TRBJ1-6; the match to TRBD1 covers 9 bases. Trimming at V came to 0 bases and at J to 8 bases, leaving 6 bases not matched to a gene. The germline CDR1 and CDR2 sequences are SGDLS and YYNGEE. CDR3 size: 16 residues. CDR3 DNA sequence: TGTGCCAGCAGCGTAGGGGGGACAGGGCTGGATTCACCCCTCCACTTT. Its translation: CASSVGGTGLDSPLHF.

This chain connects TRBV3-1 (or the pseudogene TRBV3-2) to TRBJ1-2, with 8 bases identical to TRBD1. Germline V gene data show CDR1 as LGHDT and CDR2 as YNNKEL (reference sequence). The V segment lost 1 base and the J segment 5 bases; nucleotides outside the gene matches: 6. The CDR3 is 15 amino acids. The CDR3 nucleotides are TGTGCCAGCAGCCAAGCCAGGGACAGGCGTTATGGCTACACCTTC. It yields the protein CASSQARDRRYGYTF.

The chain carries TRBV25-1 and TRBJ2-5, with 7 positions matching TRBD1. The CDR3 totals 14 residues. From germline, CDR1 is MGHDK and CDR2 SYGVNS. V dropped 6 bases and J dropped 5; count of bases not matched to a gene: 9. The chain's CDR3 is CASSPHRGAETQYF. The CDR3 coding sequence is TGTGCCAGCAGCCCTCACAGGGGAGCGGAGACCCAGTACTTC. The whole variable domain, filled in from reference TRBV25-1 and TRBJ2-5, reads EADIYQTPRYLVIGTGKKITLECSQTMGHDKMYWYQQDPGMELHLIHYSYGVNSTEKGDLSSESTVSRIRTEHFPLTLESARPSHTSQYLCASSPHRGAETQYFGPGTRLLVL.

This chain joins TRBV2 and TRBJ2-5; perhaps TRBD2 as D (5 bases). The CDR3 has 13 amino acids. Germline V gene data show CDR1 as SNHLY and CDR2 as FYNNEI. Between the trimmed V and J ends, which lost 2 bases and 5 bases, there was a span of 9 bases. DNA of the CDR3: TGTGCCAGCAGTGAATCCGGGGTGGAGACCCAGTACTTC. Translating gives CASSESGVETQYF.

The chain recombines TRBV3-1 (or the pseudogene TRBV3-2) with TRBJ2-1; the D gene could be TRBD1 or TRBD2 (5 bases each). CDR3 length: 15 residues. V was cut by 2 bases and J by 0 bases, with 8 bases left in between. Germline values: CDR1 LGHDT, CDR2 YNNKEL (reference sequence). The CDR3, as DNA: TGTGCCAGCAGCCAATGGGGGAACTCCTACAATGAGCAGTTCTTC. Amino acid sequence: CASSQWGNSYNEQFF.

This clone has a single count. CDR3 coding DNA: TGTGCCAGCAGCCGCCCAGGAGGGCATGGGGCCAACGTCCTGACTTTC. Translated: CASSRPGGHGANVLTF. This chain joins TRBV5-4 and TRBJ2-6; a possible D gene is TRBD2 (6 bases). The CDR3 length is 16 residues. The V end lost 4 bases, the J end lost 3 bases, and 14 bases lay between the germline ends. In germline, CDR1 is SGHNT, CDR2 YYREEE (reference sequence).

This sequence joins TRBV2 and TRBJ2-1; D may be TRBD2 (6 bases). The V end was cut by 8 bases, the J end by 2 bases, with 16 bases between. The germline gives CDR1 SNHLY, CDR2 FYNNEI. This CDR3 is 15 amino acids long. Here the CDR3 reads CASVWRGGTYNEQFF. The DNA for the CDR3 is TGTGCCAGCGTGTGGAGGGGCGGGACCTACAATGAGCAGTTCTTC.

V is TRBV27 and J is TRBJ2-3; D unresolved. Trimming pared 3 bases from V and 0 bases from J, leaving 10 bases between. CDR3 length equals 15 residues. Germline lookup yields CDR1 MNHEY and CDR2 SMNVEV (reference sequence). This CDR3 reads CASSLVGSSTDTQYF. CDR3 coding DNA: TGTGCCAGCAGTTTGGTCGGCTCTAGCACAGATACGCAGTATTTT.

This chain links TRBV5-4 with TRBJ1-1; the match to TRBD1 covers 8 bases. The CDR3 is 16 amino acids. V lost 4 bases, J lost 7 bases, and 15 bases stayed unmatched. Germline V gene data show CDR1 as SGHNT and CDR2 as YYREEE (reference sequence). The CDR3 DNA is TGTGCCAGCAGCAAGACAGGGGAGGGTGATAGGTTTGAAGCTTTCTTT. This codes for CASSKTGEGDRFEAFF.

This rearrangement joins TRBV5-1 to TRBJ1-3; TRBD1 matches 7 bases. The J segment lost 0 bases and the V segment lost 4 bases, leaving 4 bases of the junction unmatched. CDR3 length: 15 residues. Per germline, CDR1 SGHRS and CDR2 YFSETQ. The CDR3 reads CASSSGTDSGNTIYF. CDR3 nucleotides: TGCGCCAGCAGCAGCGGGACAGACTCTGGAAACACCATATATTTT.

This clone was detected a few times. V is TRBV12-3 or TRBV12-4 and J is TRBJ2-3; D may be TRBD1 (5 bases). V was pared by 7 bases and J by 4 bases, with 12 bases between. CDR3 length equals 13 residues. CDR3 in DNA: TGTGCCAGCATGGGGCAGTTGGCAGATACGCAGTATTTT. Its protein product is CASMGQLADTQYF.

CDR3 loop: CASSLTSGGLNTEAFF. The CDR3 DNA reads as TGTGCCAGCAGCTTAACGAGCGGGGGGCTGAACACTGAAGCTTTCTTT. The chain links TRBV7-3 to TRBJ1-1; D may be TRBD1 (6 bases). The ends were cut back, 0 bases at V and 0 bases at J, with 11 bases in the middle. CDR1 is SGHTA, CDR2 FQGTGA, per germline. There are 16 residues in the CDR3.

V gene TRBV6-7 combines with J gene TRBJ2-5; D might be TRBD1 (7 bases). TRBV6-7 is annotated as an ORF whose role is uncertain. The CDR3 loop spans 16 amino acids. Trimming removed 2 bases from V and 1 base from J, with 14 bases in between. This CDR3 is CASSYVTGRIQETQYF. The CDR3 DNA follows: TGTGCCAGCAGTTACGTGACAGGGAGGATCCAAGAGACCCAGTACTTC.

The chain uses TRBV5-4 and TRBJ2-3; TRBD2 matches at 8 bases. The CDR3 consists of 16 residues. After removal of 0 bases from V and 3 bases from J, the junction contained 6 bases not matched to a gene. CDR1 and CDR2 from the germline V gene are SGHNT and YYREEE (reference sequence). CDR3 DNA: TGTGCCAGCAGCTTGGGTGCGGGAGGCCGGACAGATACGCAGTATTTT. Its translation is CASSLGAGGRTDTQYF. Complete variable domain (other parts from reference TRBV5-4 and TRBJ2-3): ETGVTQSPTHLIKTRGQQVTLRCSSQSGHNTVSWYQQALGQGPQFIFQYYREEENGRGNFPPRFSGLQFPNYSSELNVNALELDDSALYLCASSLGAGGRTDTQYFGPGTRLTVL.

The rearrangement joins TRBV29-1 to TRBJ1-5; perhaps TRBD1 as D (5 bases). This CDR3 contains 13 residues. Germline V gene data show CDR1 as SQVTM and CDR2 as ANQGSEA. Between the trimmed V and J ends, which lost 4 bases and 12 bases, there was a span of 19 bases. The chain's CDR3 is CSVGDGLGERQHF. The CDR3 coding sequence is TGCAGCGTTGGGGACGGTCTCGGAGAGCGCCAGCATTTT.

The chain joins TRBV3-1 (or the pseudogene TRBV3-2) to TRBJ1-3; D gene uncertain. Per germline, CDR1 LGHDT and CDR2 YNNKEL (reference sequence). CDR3 size: 13 residues. Trimming removed 3 bases from V and 2 bases from J, with 5 bases in between. The CDR3, as DNA: TGTGCCAGCAGCCATGACCCTGGAAACACCATATATTTT. Translated: CASSHDPGNTIYF.

This clone was counted a few times. The chain is built from TRBV6-5 and TRBJ2-7; 8 nucleotides align to TRBD2. V lost 6 bases to trimming and J lost 6 bases; unmatched junction nucleotides: 4. The germline V gene encodes CDR1 MNHEY and CDR2 SVGAGI. There are 12 residues in the CDR3. The CDR3 region has the DNA TGTGCCAGCAGGCCTACTAGCGGCGAGCAGTACTTC. Its protein product is CASRPTSGEQYF.

The CDR3 DNA reads TGTGCCAGCAGTAGCGGGAGCTACGAGCAGTACTTC. It is translated as CASSSGSYEQYF. The V call is TRBV12-3 or TRBV12-4, the J call TRBJ2-7; TRBD2 aligns across 8 bases. J lost 3 bases, V lost 5 bases, and 0 bases had no gene match. The CDR3 length is 12 residues.

This chain joins TRBV4-3 and TRBJ2-7; 12 positions agree with TRBD2. The trim removed 0 bases at V and 7 bases at J, leaving 7 bases unmatched. In germline, CDR1 is LGHNA, CDR2 YSLEER. The CDR3 spans 16 residues. The CDR3 nucleotides read TGCGCCAGCAGCCAAGATCGGGGACTAGCGGGTCTGGAGCAGTACTTC. This encodes CASSQDRGLAGLEQYF.

This rearrangement joins TRBV6-5 to TRBJ1-5, with D possibly TRBD1 on 5 matching bases. Trimming took 8 bases from V and 8 from J, leaving 16 bases between them. Germline-derived CDR1 and CDR2 are MNHEY and SVGAGI. This CDR3 is 13 amino acids long. The CDR3 is CASRRDREKPQHF. CDR3 DNA sequence: TGTGCCAGCCGCCGGGACCGCGAAAAGCCCCAGCATTTT.

This chain uses TRBV19 with TRBJ1-2; 12 bases fit TRBD1. CDR3 length: 15 amino acids. V shed 7 bases and J 4 bases; nucleotides not matched to a gene: 7. Germline lookup yields CDR1 LNHDA and CDR2 SQIVND (reference sequence). The CDR3 coding sequence is TGTGCCAGTACCACCGGGACAGGGGGCACCTATGGCTACACCTTC. Its protein is CASTTGTGGTYGYTF.